The 21 T cell receptor beta chains below all came from one sample that was sequenced in a study of identifying expanded T cells in peripheral blood (dated by TCRdb to the late 2010s). The library came from the immunoSEQ multiplex PCR assay. As stored in TCRdb, this immuneACCESS dataset retains in-frame rearrangements with V and J assigned. A fraction of the clones does not appear; measured against another copy, unresolved V genes explain less than half of the discrepancy, and the remainder lacks a known reason. This sample comprises under 100,000 clones, roughly 90% of them detected only once. The ten largest account for approximately 7% of the sample. Material: blood. The receptors here all came from a person aged 18 to 75 in good health.

The chain has TRBV7-3 and TRBJ2-7; D gene ambiguous. The V gene lost 2 bases and the J gene lost 2 bases, with 10 bases spanning the gap. The CDR3 spans 14 residues. CDR1 and CDR2 (germline): SGHTA, FQGTGA. CDR3 bases: TGTGCCAGCAGCTTAGTCGGCGGACCCTACGAGCAGTACTTC. Protein sequence: CASSLVGGPYEQYF.

The chain carries TRBV11-2 and TRBJ1-2; D is unresolved. V gave up 4 bases and J gave up 4 bases, with 10 bases separating them. CDR3 length equals 13 residues. Germline V gene data show CDR1 as SGHAT and CDR2 as FQNNGV. CDR3 amino acids: CASSYEVTYGYTF. Here the CDR3 DNA reads TGTGCCAGCAGCTATGAAGTCACCTATGGCTACACCTTC.

This chain joins TRBV27 and TRBJ1-3; perhaps TRBD1 as D (6 bases). This CDR3 contains 16 residues. Germline CDR1 and CDR2: MNHEY and SMNVEV (reference sequence). V was clipped by 3 bases and J by 0 bases, with 12 bases between them. CDR3 nucleotide sequence: TGTGCCAGCAGTTTTCAGGGGAGAGGCTCTGGAAACACCATATATTTT. Residues: CASSFQGRGSGNTIYF.

This chain links TRBV6-1 with TRBJ1-1, with D unclear. The CDR3 consists of 11 residues. Trimming cost V 7 bases and J 0 bases, with 3 bases left between them. Looked up from germline, CDR1 is MNHNS and CDR2 is SASEGT. Here the CDR3 reads CASTMNTEAFF. CDR3 DNA sequence: TGTGCCAGCACGATGAACACTGAAGCTTTCTTT.

The V and J genes are TRBV27 and TRBJ2-7; no reliable D call. V was cut by 5 bases and J by 4 bases, with 12 bases left in between. The CDR3 loop spans 13 amino acids. Germline CDR1 and CDR2: MNHEY and SMNVEV (reference sequence). CDR3 in amino acids: CASSPALGYEQYF. The CDR3 coding sequence is TGTGCCAGCAGTCCCGCGTTGGGGTACGAGCAGTACTTC.

This clone was detected once. The rearrangement links TRBV19 to TRBJ1-4; 7 bases agree with TRBD1. CDR1 LNHDA and CDR2 SQIVND come from the germline V gene (reference sequence). This CDR3 contains 15 residues. V was pared by 4 bases and J by 6 bases, with 8 bases of the junction left unmatched. In DNA form, the CDR3 reads TGTGCCAGTAGTAGGAGACAGGGCGCTGATGAAAAACTGTTTTTT. It encodes CASSRRQGADEKLFF.

The chain employs TRBV6-6 and TRBJ1-1; possibly TRBD1 for D (6 bases). V dropped 0 bases and J dropped 11 bases, with 16 bases sitting between them. Germline V gives CDR1 MNHNY, CDR2 SVGAGI (reference sequence). This CDR3 is 14 amino acids long. The CDR3 DNA sequence: TGTGCCAGCAGTTACTCGACGGGGGCGGAACGGGCTTTCTTT. Protein sequence: CASSYSTGAERAFF.

The table lists this clone with a few counts. The genes are TRBV2 and TRBJ2-3; tentative D call: TRBD1 (7 bases). The CDR3 extends over 15 amino acids. V was shortened by 6 bases and J by 0 bases, with 13 bases between the two germline ends. Germline CDR1 is SNHLY and CDR2 is FYNNEI. The CDR3 nucleotides read TGTGCCAGCAGCGCGGGGACAGCCAGCACAGATACGCAGTATTTT. As protein: CASSAGTASTDTQYF.

The chain recombines TRBV28 with TRBJ2-5; D is perhaps TRBD1 or TRBD2 (5 bases each). The ends were cut back, 5 bases at V and 0 bases at J, with 13 bases in the middle. Germline V CDR1 and CDR2: MDHEN, SYDVKM. The CDR3 sequence is 15 residues long. This CDR3 is CASSPGPEYQETQYF. CDR3 coding DNA: TGTGCCAGCAGTCCGGGACCCGAGTACCAAGAGACCCAGTACTTC.

The chain combines TRBV5-6 with TRBJ1-4; TRBD1 is a possible D gene (5 bases). Germline V gene data show CDR1 as SGHDT and CDR2 as YYEEEE. The ends were cut back, 1 base at V and 6 bases at J, with 10 bases in the middle. The CDR3 is 14 amino acids. The chain's CDR3 is CASSLSSGYEKLFF. The CDR3 region has the DNA TGTGCCAGCAGCTTGTCGTCAGGGTATGAAAAACTGTTTTTT.

V and J are TRBV19 and TRBJ1-1, with 11 bases aligning to TRBD1. The germline gives CDR1 LNHDA, CDR2 SQIVND (reference sequence). The CDR3 loop spans 16 amino acids. The ends lost 4 bases at V and 3 bases at J; junction bases unmatched: 7. The CDR3 here is CASSRGQGGIHTEAFF. CDR3 bases: TGTGCCAGTAGTAGGGGACAGGGGGGCATTCACACTGAAGCTTTCTTT.

CDR3: CASSAQALNTEAFF. The CDR3 DNA follows: TGTGCCAGCTCAGCTCAGGCCCTGAACACTGAAGCTTTCTTT. The chain links TRBV18 to TRBJ1-1; no reliable D call. The CDR3 is made up of 14 amino acids. Trimming pared 5 bases from V and 0 bases from J, leaving 10 bases between. The V gene's germline CDR1 is KGHSH and CDR2 LQKENI. The complete variable domain, with remaining parts taken from reference TRBV18 and TRBJ1-1, reads NAGVMQNPRHLVRRRGQEARLRCSPMKGHSHVYWYRQLPEEGLKFMVYLQKENIIDESGMPKERFSAEFPKEGPSILRIQQVVRGDSAAYFCASSAQALNTEAFFGQGTRLTVV.

The rearrangement links TRBV5-1 to TRBJ2-1; 9 nucleotides line up with TRBD2. With V trimmed by 0 bases and J by 7 bases, 5 bases remained unmatched. Per the germline V gene, CDR1 is SGHRS and CDR2 is YFSETQ. The CDR3 spans 15 residues. The CDR3: CASSLGSGRANEQFF. Written as DNA, the CDR3 is TGCGCCAGCAGCTTGGGTAGCGGGAGAGCGAATGAGCAGTTCTTC.

The CDR3, as DNA: TGTGCTAGTGGTTTTCCCCCCGGGGGCGAATTCAATCAGCCCCAGCATTTT. Its protein is CASGFPPGGEFNQPQHF. This chain uses TRBV12-5 with TRBJ1-5, with D possibly being TRBD1 (6 bases). Trimming took 3 bases from V and 3 from J, leaving 18 bases between them. The CDR3 spans 17 residues. Germline values: CDR1 LGHNT, CDR2 FRNRAP.

V usage is TRBV6-5 and J usage is TRBJ2-5; the D gene could be TRBD1 or TRBD2 (6 bases each). The CDR3 is 15 amino acids. V gave up 5 bases and J gave up 3 bases, with 16 bases separating them. The V gene's germline CDR1 is MNHEY and CDR2 SVGAGI. The CDR3 DNA sequence: TGTGCCAGCAGTAGCCCCTCGGGGGCGGAAGAGACCCAGTACTTC. This sequence encodes CASSSPSGAEETQYF.

The chain links TRBV7-2 to TRBJ2-5, with TRBD1 identical over 9 bases. J gave up 7 bases and V 4 bases, and 4 bases lay outside the gene matches. The CDR3 spans 13 residues. Germline assignment: CDR1 SGHTA and CDR2 FQGNSA. The CDR3 DNA reads as TGTGCCAGCAGCTCGGGACAGGGCGGGACCCAGTACTTC. It translates to CASSSGQGGTQYF.

The chain couples TRBV7-3 to TRBJ1-1; a weak D match, TRBD1 (6 bases). CDR1 is SGHTA, CDR2 FQGTGA, per germline. Between the trimmed V and J ends, which lost 11 bases and 1 base, there was a span of 11 bases. The length of the CDR3 is 12 residues. CDR3 protein: CARQQGNTEAFF. CDR3 DNA: TGTGCCCGTCAACAGGGGAACACTGAAGCTTTCTTT.

The chain links TRBV25-1 to TRBJ2-1; 7 bases agree with TRBD1. The CDR3 covers 13 residues. Germline values: CDR1 MGHDK, CDR2 SYGVNS. Germline trimming cut 2 bases from V and 9 bases from J; bases unmatched to any gene: 4. CDR3 residues: CASSEVDRVEQFF. The CDR3 bases are TGTGCCAGCAGTGAAGTCGACAGGGTTGAGCAGTTCTTC.

CDR3 in DNA: TGTGCCAGCAGCCTCAGGGGCGTGGGGGGAATTGACACCGGGGAGCTGTTTTTT. Its protein is CASSLRGVGGIDTGELFF. The chain recombines TRBV9 with TRBJ2-2; either TRBD1 or TRBD2 may supply D (6 bases each). Trimming took 4 bases from V and 3 from J, leaving 22 bases between them. Germline values: CDR1 SGDLS, CDR2 YYNGEE. The CDR3 has 18 amino acids. The variable domain in full, completed from reference TRBV9 and TRBJ2-2, reads DSGVTQTPKHLITATGQRVTLRCSPRSGDLSVYWYQQSLDQGLQFLIQYYNGEERAKGNILERFSAQQFPDLHSELNLSSLELGDSALYFCASSLRGVGGIDTGELFFGEGSRLTVL.

The rearrangement uses TRBV5-4 and TRBJ2-7, with D perhaps TRBD1 (6 bases). Germline loops: CDR1 SGHNT, CDR2 YYREEE (reference sequence). Trimming took 8 bases from V and 0 from J, leaving 12 bases between them. This CDR3 contains 13 residues. The CDR3 region is CASREQGSYEQYF. CDR3 DNA sequence: TGTGCCAGTCGGGAACAGGGCTCCTACGAGCAGTACTTC.

This clone has a single count. The chain links TRBV6-5 to TRBJ1-2, with 9 bases aligning to TRBD1. This CDR3 spans 15 amino acids. V lost 6 bases to trimming and J lost 0 bases; unmatched junction nucleotides: 5. The germline CDR1 and CDR2 sequences are MNHEY and SVGAGI. The CDR3 DNA follows: TGTGCCAGCAGCCAGGACAGGGGAACTAACTATGGCTACACCTTC. Translated: CASSQDRGTNYGYTF.